This T cell receptor (beta chain) was sequenced for a study of CD8 T cells in ankylosing spondylitis. The CDR3 covers 13 residues. Trimming removed 4 bases from V and 1 base from J, with 8 bases in between. Germline V lookup: CDR1 SGHRS, CDR2 YFSETQ. Findings and limits, study-wide: Disease-linked clones reportedly showed significant enrichment in matched ankylosing spondylitis synovial fluid. Ankylosing spondylitis blood seemed to carry a telltale TCR beta motif made of under ten highly homologous variants.

This clonotype was seen a handful of times. The antigen remains unidentified. MiXCR, run by TCRdb on the 5' RACE reads, gives a single entry per CDR3 protein. Seen here are a few hundred thousand distinct CDR3 sequences, 17% observed once, and the top ten hold 0.85% to 1.3%. The chain joins TRBV5-1 to TRBJ1-1; no clear D gene. The origin of this receptor is a male donor with ankylosing spondylitis. Sequenced material: blood, either unsorted or a sorted T cell fraction (not recorded which). CDR3 amino acids: CASSGITNTEAFF. CDR3 DNA: TGCGCCAGCAGCGGTATAACGAACACTGAAGCTTTCTTT.